Following are 11 T cell receptor beta chains from one sample sequenced in a study of identical twins. TCRdb fed the 5' RACE reads into MiXCR, producing one record per CDR3 protein. The sample consists of 1.5 million to 2 million distinct CDR3 sequences, under 35% of them appearing once. What was sequenced was cord blood. The receptor source for this set is a newborn girl in good health.

The V call is TRBV5-6, the J call TRBJ2-5, with D hard to call. The V end lost 4 bases, the J end lost 5 bases, and 9 bases lay between the germline ends. The CDR3 runs to 12 residues. Germline CDR1 SGHDT, CDR2 YYEEEE. The CDR3 loop is CASSARWETQYF. DNA of the CDR3: TGTGCCAGCAGCGCCCGTTGGGAGACCCAGTACTTC.

This clonotype was detected ten times or more. V and J are TRBV4-2 and TRBJ2-7; TRBD2 aligns across 8 bases. Germline V CDR1 and CDR2: LGHNA, YNFKEQ. The CDR3 loop spans 15 amino acids. J lost 0 bases, V lost 2 bases, and 3 bases had no gene match. CDR3: CASSQTLAGSYEQYF. The CDR3 region has the DNA TGTGCCAGCAGCCAAACCCTAGCGGGCTCCTACGAGCAGTACTTC.

The V call is TRBV20-1, the J call TRBJ2-4; D might be TRBD1 (5 bases). V lost 6 bases and J lost 0, with 18 bases in between. The germline CDR1 and CDR2 sequences are DFQATT and SNEGSKA (reference sequence). This CDR3 is built from 16 residues. The chain's CDR3 is CSASAWGFIAKNIQYF. The CDR3 nucleotides read TGCAGTGCGTCGGCCTGGGGCTTTATAGCCAAAAACATTCAGTACTTC.

J is TRBJ2-1 and V is TRBV11-2; 8 nucleotides match TRBD2. From germline, CDR1 is SGHAT and CDR2 FQNNGV. V was clipped by 1 base and J by 10 bases; unmatched bases: 6. This CDR3 has 14 residues. This chain's CDR3 is CASSLAGGFYEQFF. The CDR3 bases are TGTGCCAGCAGCTTAGCGGGGGGGTTTTACGAGCAGTTCTTC.

The V gene is TRBV18, the J gene TRBJ2-3; 8 bases line up with TRBD2. Germline V gives CDR1 KGHSH, CDR2 LQKENI. The junction had 8 bases not matched to a gene; V was cut back by 1 base and J by 5 bases. The CDR3 contains 16 residues. As DNA, the CDR3 is TGTGCCAGCTCACCACGTCGTAGCGGGATCGGAGATACGCAGTATTTT. Its protein is CASSPRRSGIGDTQYF.

This clonotype was found many times. The chain is built from TRBV28 and TRBJ2-5; D might be TRBD2 (5 bases). V was cut by 2 bases and J by 1 base, with 8 bases left in between. This CDR3 is 14 amino acids long. Germline V gives CDR1 MDHEN, CDR2 SYDVKM. This chain's CDR3 is CASSLEAVQETQYF. As DNA, the CDR3 is TGTGCCAGCAGTTTAGAAGCGGTCCAAGAGACCCAGTACTTC.

The V gene is TRBV27, the J gene TRBJ2-7; 12 bases line up with TRBD2. The CDR3 sequence is 20 residues long. Losses at the gene ends were 5 bases for V and 1 base for J; bases not matched to a gene: 18. Germline V CDR1 and CDR2: MNHEY, SMNVEV (reference sequence). As DNA, the CDR3 is TGTGCCAGCAGTCAAATAACCTTAAGGGCCACTAGCGGGAGGTCCTACGAGCAGTACTTC. It codes for CASSQITLRATSGRSYEQYF.

The chain has TRBV28 and TRBJ1-1; D call uncertain. Germline V gene data show CDR1 as MDHEN and CDR2 as SYDVKM. CDR3 length: 13 amino acids. Trimming removed 1 base at V and 4 bases at J, with 7 bases between. Here the CDR3 reads CASSLYGSTEAFF. The CDR3 DNA follows: TGTGCCAGCAGTTTATACGGGTCCACTGAAGCTTTCTTT.

This clonotype was observed a few times. The chain couples TRBV7-9 to TRBJ1-2; no clear D. The CDR3 runs to 14 residues. The ends were cut back, 5 bases at V and 6 bases at J, with 16 bases in the middle. Germline CDR1 and CDR2: SEHNR and FQNEAQ (reference sequence). The CDR3 protein is CASSRTEQPDGYTF. The CDR3 DNA reads as TGTGCCAGCAGCCGAACCGAACAACCCGATGGCTACACCTTC.

This chain joins TRBV20-1 and TRBJ2-3; no clear D. V lost 1 base and J lost 2, with 13 bases in between. Looked up from germline, CDR1 is DFQATT and CDR2 is SNEGSKA (reference sequence). The length of the CDR3 is 15 residues. CDR3 region: CSARGVSSSTDTQYF. The CDR3 DNA reads as TGCAGTGCTAGAGGGGTTAGCTCCTCCACAGATACGCAGTATTTT.

This clonotype was observed at least ten times. The chain has TRBV12-3 or TRBV12-4 and TRBJ2-3; 11 nucleotides align to TRBD2. The V and J ends lost 6 bases and 2 bases, in that order; junction bases with no gene match: 7. The CDR3 loop spans 16 amino acids. CDR3 nucleotide sequence: TGTGCCAGCAGCCAAGCTAGCGGGGGGCCCACAGATACGCAGTATTTT. It codes for CASSQASGGPTDTQYF.